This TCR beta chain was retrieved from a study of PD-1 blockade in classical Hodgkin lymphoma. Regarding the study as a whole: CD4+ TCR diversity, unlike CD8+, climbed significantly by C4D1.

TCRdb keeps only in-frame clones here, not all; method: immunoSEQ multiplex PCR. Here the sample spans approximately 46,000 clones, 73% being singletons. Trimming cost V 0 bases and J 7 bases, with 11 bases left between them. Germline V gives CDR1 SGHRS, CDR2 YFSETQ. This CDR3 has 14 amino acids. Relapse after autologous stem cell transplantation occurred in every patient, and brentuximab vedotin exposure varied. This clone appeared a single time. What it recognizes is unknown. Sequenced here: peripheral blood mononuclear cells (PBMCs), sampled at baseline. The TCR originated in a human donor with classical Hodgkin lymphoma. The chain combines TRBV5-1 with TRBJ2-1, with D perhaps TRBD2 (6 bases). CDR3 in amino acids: CASSLGTNINEQFF. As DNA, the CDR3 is TGCGCCAGCAGCTTGGGGACTAATATTAATGAGCAGTTCTTC.